The 29 T cell receptor beta chains listed next were all sequenced from one sample in a study of shared clonotypes between healthy human individuals. Repertoires were generated with immunoSEQ multiplex PCR, while TCRdb's copy carries only in-frame clones and drops some. This table holds hundreds of thousands of clones, 95% to 98% found once. The sample consisted of naive CD4+ T cells sorted from blood. Subset: CD45RA+ positively selected. These receptors came from a woman younger than 45 in good health.

The chain carries TRBV6-5 and TRBJ2-5; the D gene is possibly TRBD2 (6 bases). CDR1 MNHEY and CDR2 SVGAGI come from the germline V gene. V lost 0 bases and J 5 bases, leaving 13 bases between the germline ends. There are 15 residues in the CDR3. The CDR3 region has the DNA TGTGCCAGCAGTTACTCACTAGCAGAGGCCGAGACCCAGTACTTC. Protein sequence: CASSYSLAEAETQYF.

V and J are TRBV7-3 and TRBJ2-5; D gene ambiguous. The germline gives CDR1 SGHTA, CDR2 FQGTGA. The CDR3 totals 14 residues. V was cut by 5 bases and J by 5 bases, with 15 bases left in between. The CDR3 DNA reads as TGTGCCAGCAGCCCAAGAGGCGCCGACGAGACCCAGTACTTC. Its protein product is CASSPRGADETQYF.

The chain employs TRBV5-4 and TRBJ2-3, with D possibly matching TRBD2 (6 bases). The CDR3 length is 15 residues. Trimming removed 4 bases from V and 3 bases from J, with 15 bases in between. Germline CDR1 reads SGHNT; CDR2 reads YYREEE (reference sequence). The CDR3 loop reads CASSPPAGRTDTQYF. CDR3 in DNA: TGTGCCAGCAGCCCCCCGGCGGGGAGGACAGATACGCAGTATTTT.

V is TRBV7-9 and J is TRBJ2-2; D unclear. The CDR3 has 12 residues. In germline, CDR1 is SEHNR, CDR2 FQNEAQ (reference sequence). The V gene lost 2 bases and the J gene lost 7 bases, with 5 bases spanning the gap. The CDR3 loop reads CASSLMNGELFF. CDR3 coding DNA: TGTGCCAGCAGCTTAATGAACGGGGAGCTGTTTTTT.

This chain joins TRBV7-6 and TRBJ1-1, with D uncertain. Germline V gene sequence: CDR1 SGHVS, CDR2 FNYEAQ. The CDR3 is 16 residues long. Trimming left V 5 bases short and J 0 bases short, with 16 bases between. DNA of the CDR3: TGTGCCAGCAGCCCCCACCCCGGGCAGATGAACACTGAAGCTTTCTTT. Encoded protein: CASSPHPGQMNTEAFF. Based on the CDR3 plus reference TRBV7-6 and TRBJ1-1, the full variable domain is GAGVSQSPRYKVTKRGQDVALRCDPISGHVSLYWYRQALGQGPEFLTYFNYEAQQDKSGLPNDRFSAERPEGSISTLTIQRTEQRDSAMYRCASSPHPGQMNTEAFFGQGTRLTVV.

As to this clone: Other DNA sequences in this sample translate to the same CDR3. The chain carries TRBV28 and TRBJ2-7, with 11 nucleotides matching TRBD1. Germline lookup yields CDR1 MDHEN and CDR2 SYDVKM. The V gene end was trimmed by 2 bases and the J gene end by 3 bases; junction bases not matched to a gene: 3. The CDR3 contains 15 residues. This CDR3 is CASSLPGTGGYEQYF. The CDR3 DNA follows: TGTGCCAGCAGTTTACCCGGGACAGGGGGCTACGAGCAGTACTTC. Full variable domain (remainder filled in from reference TRBV28 and TRBJ2-7): DVKVTQSSRYLVKRTGEKVFLECVQDMDHENMFWYRQDPGLGLRLIYFSYDVKMKEKGDIPEGYSVSREKKERFSLILESASTNQTSMYLCASSLPGTGGYEQYFGPGTRLTVT.

This chain joins TRBV19 and TRBJ1-5; possibly TRBD1 for D (6 bases). CDR1 LNHDA and CDR2 SQIVND come from the germline V gene (reference sequence). Trimming shortened V by 6 bases and J by 5 bases, and 14 bases separated the two germline ends. This CDR3 comprises 14 residues. CDR3 residues: CASRRPGVDQPQHF. CDR3 coding DNA: TGTGCCAGTAGACGCCCAGGGGTGGATCAGCCCCAGCATTTT.

This chain joins TRBV14 and TRBJ2-3, with a possible D match to TRBD2 (7 bases). CDR1 and CDR2 (germline): SGHDN, FVKESK. The CDR3 spans 15 residues. V gave up 2 bases and J gave up 3 bases, with 12 bases separating them. The CDR3 nucleotides are TGTGCCAGCAGCCAACCCAGCGGGACAACAGATACGCAGTATTTT. Residues: CASSQPSGTTDTQYF.

This clone was observed once. The chain is built from TRBV28 and TRBJ1-1, with 10 bases aligning to TRBD1. V shed 6 bases and J 8 bases; nucleotides not matched to a gene: 3. This CDR3 spans 12 amino acids. Looked up from germline, CDR1 is MDHEN and CDR2 is SYDVKM. The CDR3 is CASRRGQGEAFF. CDR3 in DNA: TGTGCCAGCAGGCGGGGACAGGGGGAAGCTTTCTTT.

The chain employs TRBV6-4 and TRBJ2-2; 12 nucleotides match TRBD2. Trimming at V came to 4 bases and at J to 7 bases, leaving 4 bases not matched to a gene. Germline assignment: CDR1 MRHNA and CDR2 SNTAGT. The CDR3 sequence is 15 residues long. In nucleotides, the CDR3 is TGTGCCAGCAGTGCTAGCGGGAGGGCCGGCGGGGAGCTGTTTTTT. Translated: CASSASGRAGGELFF.

V gene TRBV18 combines with J gene TRBJ1-3; 9 nucleotides match TRBD1. V gave up 4 bases and J gave up 4 bases; unmatched junction bases: 11. CDR1 and CDR2 (germline): KGHSH, LQKENI. The CDR3 runs to 17 residues. In DNA form, the CDR3 reads TGTGCCAGCTCACTAACAACCGGGACAGGGAACGGAAACACCATATATTTT. The encoded protein is CASSLTTGTGNGNTIYF.

The V gene is TRBV2, the J gene TRBJ1-2; D may be TRBD1 (5 bases). This CDR3 comprises 13 residues. Looked up from germline, CDR1 is SNHLY and CDR2 is FYNNEI. The germline V and J ends were trimmed by 7 bases and 6 bases, with 15 bases remaining between them. The DNA of the CDR3 is TGTGCCAGCACTGGGGCAGATTATAATGGCTACACCTTC. Translation: CASTGADYNGYTF.

The chain combines TRBV5-5 with TRBJ2-5, with D possibly matching TRBD2 (6 bases). CDR1 and CDR2 from the germline V gene are SGHKS and YYEKEE (reference sequence). With 0 bases removed from V and 7 bases from J, the gap between germline ends came to 13 bases. The CDR3 sequence is 14 residues long. CDR3 residues: CASSLVADNWTQYF. The CDR3 bases are TGTGCCAGCAGCTTGGTAGCGGATAATTGGACCCAGTACTTC.

The V gene is TRBV4-2, the J gene TRBJ2-4, with 14 nucleotides matching TRBD2. The V segment lost 0 bases and the J segment 6 bases; nucleotides outside the gene matches: 1. The CDR3 covers 16 residues. The germline V gene has CDR1 LGHNA and CDR2 YNFKEQ. The CDR3 DNA reads TGTGCCAGCAGCCAAGATGGGACTAGCGGGAGAAACATTCAGTACTTC. It translates to CASSQDGTSGRNIQYF.

The chain employs TRBV27 and TRBJ2-1; D uncertain. Trimming removed 5 bases from V and 10 bases from J, with 15 bases in between. Germline V gene sequence: CDR1 MNHEY, CDR2 SMNVEV (reference sequence). This CDR3 spans 13 amino acids. CDR3 residues: CASSQRVAAEQFF. In DNA form, the CDR3 reads TGTGCCAGCAGTCAGCGTGTAGCCGCGGAGCAGTTCTTC.

The chain recombines TRBV27 with TRBJ1-5; D perhaps matches TRBD1 (6 bases). CDR1 is MNHEY and CDR2 is SMNVEV in the germline V gene (reference sequence). The CDR3 consists of 12 residues. V shed 4 bases and J shed 6 bases, with 7 bases lying between them. DNA of the CDR3: TGTGCCAGCAGTTCCAGGGGTCAGCCCCAGCATTTT. Protein sequence: CASSSRGQPQHF.

This clone was found once. The DNA of the CDR3 is TGTGCCAGCAGCCCAAACGGGGGGACAGGAACCGGGGAGCTGTTTTTT. Its protein product is CASSPNGGTGTGELFF. The chain has TRBV7-6 and TRBJ2-2; D is possibly TRBD1 (8 bases). CDR3 size: 16 residues. V was pared by 5 bases and J by 5 bases, with 18 bases between. Germline V gene data show CDR1 as SGHVS and CDR2 as FNYEAQ.

This chain joins TRBV6-6 and TRBJ2-7; D remains ambiguous. This CDR3 contains 12 residues. CDR1 and CDR2 (germline): MNHNY, SVGAGI (reference sequence). V dropped 6 bases and J dropped 3 bases, with 9 bases sitting between them. The DNA for the CDR3 is TGTGCCAGCAGCAAGACAAACTACGAGCAGTACTTC. Its protein is CASSKTNYEQYF.

The chain combines TRBV5-6 with TRBJ1-5; D unresolved. Trimming left V 2 bases short and J 2 bases short, with 5 bases between. This CDR3 comprises 13 residues. The germline gives CDR1 SGHDT, CDR2 YYEEEE. The CDR3 DNA reads as TGTGCCAGCAGCTTTCGAGGCAATCAGCCCCAGCATTTT. Amino acid sequence: CASSFRGNQPQHF.

The chain recombines TRBV6-5 with TRBJ2-2; no clear D gene. The CDR3 spans 14 residues. Between the trimmed V and J ends, which lost 5 bases and 1 base, there was a span of 8 bases. Germline V lookup: CDR1 MNHEY, CDR2 SVGAGI. The DNA for the CDR3 is TGTGCCAGCAGTCCCCCCGGGAACACCGGGGAGCTGTTTTTT. It is translated as CASSPPGNTGELFF.

This clone was found once. This rearrangement joins TRBV11-2 to TRBJ1-5; D not resolved. The CDR3 is made up of 14 amino acids. CDR1 and CDR2 (germline): SGHAT, FQNNGV. V dropped 1 base and J dropped 2 bases, with 6 bases sitting between them. Here the CDR3 reads CASSLAAGNQPQHF. The CDR3 coding sequence is TGTGCCAGCAGCTTAGCCGCGGGCAATCAGCCCCAGCATTTT.

This clone was picked up one time. The sample carries other DNA sequences with the same CDR3. The chain is built from TRBV28 and TRBJ1-2; 7 nucleotides align to TRBD1. CDR1 is MDHEN and CDR2 is SYDVKM in the germline V gene. CDR3 length: 13 residues. Trimming cost V 2 bases and J 4 bases; bases outside gene matches: 1. CDR3 loop: CASSLTGAYGYTF. CDR3 bases: TGTGCCAGCAGTTTAACAGGGGCCTATGGCTACACCTTC.

V is TRBV4-1 and J is TRBJ2-7; perhaps D is TRBD1 or TRBD2 (6 bases each). V lost 3 bases and J lost 1, with 19 bases in between. In germline, CDR1 is MGHRA, CDR2 YSYEKL. The CDR3 has 17 amino acids. CDR3: CASSHPAGHTRSYEQYF. For the CDR3, the DNA is TGCGCCAGCAGCCATCCCGCGGGACATACGAGATCCTACGAGCAGTACTTC.

The chain is built from TRBV5-4 and TRBJ1-4, with no clear D. CDR3 length: 16 amino acids. Trimming cost V 0 bases and J 0 bases, with 9 bases left between them. Germline V gene sequence: CDR1 SGHNT, CDR2 YYREEE (reference sequence). CDR3 region: CASSLAGPTTNEKLFF. The CDR3 DNA follows: TGTGCCAGCAGCTTGGCTGGCCCAACAACTAATGAAAAACTGTTTTTT.

This clone appeared once. The chain employs TRBV4-1 and TRBJ2-1; 9 positions agree with TRBD2. J gave up 1 base and V 2 bases, and 12 bases lay outside the gene matches. Germline CDR1 MGHRA, CDR2 YSYEKL. The length of the CDR3 is 19 residues. The CDR3 spells CASSQLIAGVPLSYNEQFF. In DNA, the CDR3 is TGCGCCAGCAGCCAATTAATAGCGGGAGTACCCCTATCCTACAATGAGCAGTTCTTC.

The chain combines TRBV7-9 with TRBJ1-4; 7 positions match TRBD1. The germline V gene encodes CDR1 SEHNR and CDR2 FQNEAQ (reference sequence). V dropped 5 bases and J dropped 6; count of bases not matched to a gene: 3. There are 13 residues in the CDR3. The CDR3 bases are TGTGCCAGCAGCACGGGACAGCATGAAAAACTGTTTTTT. Amino acids: CASSTGQHEKLFF.

The chain uses TRBV18 and TRBJ2-7; D possibly uses TRBD1 or TRBD2 (5 bases each). From germline, CDR1 is KGHSH and CDR2 LQKENI. V lost 6 bases to trimming and J lost 0 bases, with 15 bases between them. This CDR3 region has 15 residues. This CDR3 reads CASSPVGGSSYEQYF. The CDR3 nucleotides are TGTGCCAGCTCCCCCGTTGGGGGAAGCTCCTACGAGCAGTACTTC.

This clone was recorded once. This sequence joins TRBV15 and TRBJ1-4; TRBD1 matches 7 bases. The V and J ends lost 4 bases and 4 bases, in that order; junction bases with no gene match: 6. Germline CDR1 is LNHNV and CDR2 is YYDKDF (reference sequence). This CDR3 has 15 residues. The CDR3: CATSIPGQFNEKLFF. For the CDR3, the DNA is TGTGCCACCAGCATACCGGGACAGTTTAATGAAAAACTGTTTTTT.

The rearrangement uses TRBV10-3 and TRBJ2-1, with D possibly matching TRBD2 (5 bases). V lost 2 bases, J lost 6 bases, and 17 bases lay in between. Germline V lookup: CDR1 ENHRY, CDR2 SYGVKD. The CDR3 sequence is 16 residues long. CDR3: CAISEQTSPPINEQFF. CDR3 DNA sequence: TGTGCCATCAGTGAGCAAACTAGTCCCCCTATCAATGAGCAGTTCTTC.